Below, 13 T cell receptor beta chains from the same sample are listed, as sequenced in a study of monozygotic twins with inflammatory bowel disease. Each CDR3 protein gets one entry in TCRdb, which reprocessed the 5' RACE reads and gives no DNA. This listing includes approximately 110,000 distinct CDR3 sequences. Sample: blood. The receptors were sampled from a human donor with ulcerative colitis or Crohn's disease, or a healthy co-twin of an affected twin (not recorded which).

The CDR3 spells CASSRQGRFSPVQYF. J is TRBJ2-4 and V is TRBV12-3 or TRBV12-4; the TCRdb D gene call, TRBD1, has no DNA to confirm it. CDR3 size: 15 residues.

The chain uses TRBV7-6 and TRBJ2-3. The CDR3 spans 13 residues. Germline loops: CDR1 SGHVS, CDR2 FNYEAQ. CDR3 residues: CASSHPSTDTQYF.

This chain uses TRBV9 with TRBJ2-7; TCRdb's assignment of TRBD2 cannot be checked, as there is no DNA. The V gene's germline CDR1 is SGDLS and CDR2 YYNGEE. The length of the CDR3 is 14 residues. CDR3 sequence: CASSVGSGPDEQYF.

The chain has TRBV7-3 and TRBJ2-3; lacking DNA, the TRBD1 call made by TCRdb goes unchecked. CDR1 is SGHTA, CDR2 FQGTGA, per germline. The CDR3 extends over 16 amino acids. CDR3 amino acids: CASSLRDRASTDTQYF.

The chain's CDR3 is CSARQYLNSPLHF. The rearrangement joins TRBV20-1 to TRBJ1-6. Germline CDR1 reads DFQATT; CDR2 reads SNEGSKA (reference sequence). The CDR3 contains 13 residues.

The chain has TRBV5-1 and TRBJ2-2; the TCRdb call, TRBD1, lacks DNA for checking. Germline V lookup: CDR1 SGHRS, CDR2 YFSETQ. The CDR3 covers 15 residues. The CDR3 reads CASSLGGQGAGELFF.

V and J are TRBV12-3 or TRBV12-4 and TRBJ2-3; no DNA is available, so the TRBD2 call from TCRdb remains unchecked. The CDR3 extends over 15 amino acids. This chain's CDR3 is CASGGRASIADTQYF.

V and J are TRBV18 and TRBJ1-1; as DNA is missing, the TRBD1 call by TCRdb cannot be tested. The CDR3 length is 14 residues. The germline gives CDR1 KGHSH, CDR2 LQKENI. The CDR3 reads CASSLGQPNTEAFF.

The chain couples TRBV7-3 to TRBJ2-1. The CDR3 runs 15 residues. Germline-derived CDR1 and CDR2 are SGHTA and FQGTGA. The CDR3 region is CASSRTGGSYNEQFF. The entire variable domain, with the rest obtained from reference TRBV7-3 and TRBJ2-1, is as follows: GAGVSQTPSNKVTEKGKYVELRCDPISGHTALYWYRQSLGQGPEFLIYFQGTGAADDSGLPNDRFFAVRPEGSVSTLKIQRTERGDSAVYLCASSRTGGSYNEQFFGPGTRLTVL.

This chain connects TRBV11-1 to TRBJ2-5; with no DNA, the TCRdb D assignment of TRBD2 cannot be verified. CDR3 length equals 18 residues. Germline-derived CDR1 and CDR2 are SGHAT and FQDESV (reference sequence). This chain's CDR3 is CASSLESSGLNGEETQYF.

This chain links TRBV28 with TRBJ2-5; checking the TCRdb D call of TRBD1 is not possible without DNA. Germline loops: CDR1 MDHEN, CDR2 SYDVKM. The CDR3 has 14 amino acids. Here the CDR3 reads CASRPAGGAETQYF.

The rearrangement links TRBV20-1 to TRBJ1-5; lacking DNA, the TRBD1 call made by TCRdb goes unchecked. The CDR3 extends over 13 amino acids. Germline CDR1 is DFQATT and CDR2 is SNEGSKA (reference sequence). CDR3 sequence: CSAPGQGNQPQHF.

The chain employs TRBV20-1 and TRBJ2-3; the D call from TCRdb, TRBD2, cannot be confirmed without DNA. Germline assignment: CDR1 DFQATT and CDR2 SNEGSKA (reference sequence). The CDR3 is 15 residues long. CDR3: CSARDPLAGVYTQYF.